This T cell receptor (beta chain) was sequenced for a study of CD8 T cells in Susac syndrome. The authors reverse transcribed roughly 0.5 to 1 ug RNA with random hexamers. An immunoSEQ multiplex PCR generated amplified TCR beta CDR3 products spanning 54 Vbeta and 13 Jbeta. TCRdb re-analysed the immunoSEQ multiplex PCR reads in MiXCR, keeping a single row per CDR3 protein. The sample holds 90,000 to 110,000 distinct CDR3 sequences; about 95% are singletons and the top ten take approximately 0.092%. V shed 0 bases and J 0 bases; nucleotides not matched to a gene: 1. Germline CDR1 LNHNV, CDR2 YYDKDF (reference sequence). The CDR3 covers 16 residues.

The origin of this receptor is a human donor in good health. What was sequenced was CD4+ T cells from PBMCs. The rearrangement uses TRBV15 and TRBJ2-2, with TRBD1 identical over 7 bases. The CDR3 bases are TGTGCCACCAGCAGAGACGGGACAGCGAACACCGGGGAGCTGTTTTTT. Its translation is CATSRDGTANTGELFF.